These 27 T cell receptor beta chains were all obtained from the same sample, sequenced in a study of beta chain features in type 1 diabetes. Study results and limitations: TCRB CDR3 length was moderately but significantly reduced in all four CD4+ subsets of Type 1 diabetes patients.

Expressed TCRB transcripts got sequenced, as all isolated RNA was reverse transcribed. Sequenced by immunoSEQ multiplex PCR; TCRdb stores in-frame clones only, minus some. This table has tens of thousands of clones, less than 55% appearing once. These receptors have no known antigen. The sequenced sample was Tregs from blood. These receptors were collected from a man aged 25-45 years with type 1 diabetes.

The rearrangement links TRBV7-6 to TRBJ2-2, with a tentative D call TRBD1 (6 bases). The CDR3 is 16 amino acids. Germline V gives CDR1 SGHVS, CDR2 FNYEAQ. V was trimmed by 5 bases and J by 3 bases, leaving 16 bases between them. For the CDR3, the DNA is TGTGCCAGCAGCCGTACACAGGGAAGGTACACCGGGGAGCTGTTTTTT. This gives the protein CASSRTQGRYTGELFF.

The chain is built from TRBV4-1 and TRBJ2-7; TRBD1 agrees at 9 bases. The CDR3 runs 18 residues. Germline loops: CDR1 MGHRA, CDR2 YSYEKL. V was clipped by 1 base and J by 3 bases; unmatched bases: 13. DNA for the CDR3: TGCGCCAGCAGCCAAGGGGACTCCGGGACAGGGTTATTCTACGAGCAGTACTTC. Protein sequence: CASSQGDSGTGLFYEQYF.

This clone was detected only once. The chain couples TRBV27 to TRBJ2-5; 14 bases match TRBD2. Germline loops: CDR1 MNHEY, CDR2 SMNVEV (reference sequence). With 2 bases clipped from V and 4 bases from J, the junction kept 3 bases outside the gene matches. This CDR3 spans 16 amino acids. The CDR3 loop is CASSLGTSGSRETQYF. The CDR3 DNA reads as TGTGCCAGCAGTTTAGGGACTAGCGGGAGCAGAGAGACCCAGTACTTC.

This sequence joins TRBV28 and TRBJ2-7; 7 bases align to TRBD2. This CDR3 region has 14 residues. V lost 7 bases to trimming and J lost 4 bases; unmatched junction nucleotides: 10. Germline V gene lookup returns CDR1 MDHEN and CDR2 SYDVKM. The CDR3 loop is CASTPYTAGYEQYF. CDR3 in DNA: TGTGCCAGCACCCCTTATACAGCGGGATACGAGCAGTACTTC.

The table lists this clone with a few counts. This sequence joins TRBV2 and TRBJ1-4, with 8 bases lining up with TRBD1. Looked up from germline, CDR1 is SNHLY and CDR2 is FYNNEI. The CDR3 extends over 13 amino acids. V was pared by 6 bases and J by 7 bases, with 4 bases of the junction left unmatched. This CDR3 reads CASRVTGAEKLFF. The CDR3 DNA follows: TGTGCCAGCAGAGTGACAGGGGCTGAAAAACTGTTTTTT.

This clone came up a few times. The chain recombines TRBV29-1 with TRBJ2-2; 8 bases are shared with TRBD2. The trim removed 5 bases at V and 1 base at J, leaving 3 bases unmatched. This CDR3 region has 14 residues. Germline loops: CDR1 SQVTM, CDR2 ANQGSEA. The CDR3 region has the DNA TGCAGCGTTAAGACTAGCGTGAACACCGGGGAGCTGTTTTTT. This codes for CSVKTSVNTGELFF.

This chain connects TRBV6-1 to TRBJ1-1, with D unclear. From germline, CDR1 is MNHNS and CDR2 SASEGT. The length of the CDR3 is 11 residues. V shed 4 bases and J shed 7 bases, with 7 bases lying between them. The CDR3 loop reads CASSALFEAFF. The CDR3 DNA is TGTGCCAGCAGTGCGTTATTTGAAGCTTTCTTT.

This chain links TRBV28 with TRBJ2-1; 7 bases agree with TRBD2. Germline values: CDR1 MDHEN, CDR2 SYDVKM. CDR3 length: 16 residues. V was clipped by 10 bases and J by 1 base; unmatched bases: 13. This CDR3 reads CATNFAGGRSYNEQFF. The CDR3 DNA reads as TGTGCCACCAATTTTGCAGGCGGGAGATCCTACAATGAGCAGTTCTTC.

The table lists this clone with a few counts. The chain combines TRBV10-3 with TRBJ2-2, with D perhaps TRBD1 (6 bases). The germline V gene encodes CDR1 ENHRY and CDR2 SYGVKD. This CDR3 is built from 17 residues. V was trimmed by 2 bases and J by 3 bases, leaving 16 bases between them. The CDR3: CAISEGKQGTDTGELFF. CDR3 in DNA: TGTGCCATCAGTGAGGGAAAACAGGGAACCGACACCGGGGAGCTGTTTTTT.

This clone was observed a few times. The genes are TRBV19 and TRBJ2-5, with TRBD2 matching 10 bases. The CDR3 extends over 15 amino acids. The germline gives CDR1 LNHDA, CDR2 SQIVND (reference sequence). Trimming took 9 bases from V and 5 from J; bases not matched to a gene: 12. CDR3 bases: TGTGCCAGACTTAGTTCTAGCGGGAGAGTGGAGACCCAGTACTTC. Translation gives CARLSSSGRVETQYF.

V is TRBV28 and J is TRBJ2-7; TRBD2 aligns across 8 bases. The J segment lost 4 bases and the V segment lost 6 bases, leaving 14 bases of the junction unmatched. This CDR3 spans 16 amino acids. Germline-derived CDR1 and CDR2 are MDHEN and SYDVKM. The CDR3: CASSLGGAGGVYEQYF. The CDR3 nucleotides read TGTGCCAGCAGCTTGGGGGGGGCGGGAGGTGTATACGAGCAGTACTTC. The entire variable domain, with the rest obtained from reference TRBV28 and TRBJ2-7, is as follows: DVKVTQSSRYLVKRTGEKVFLECVQDMDHENMFWYRQDPGLGLRLIYFSYDVKMKEKGDIPEGYSVSREKKERFSLILESASTNQTSMYLCASSLGGAGGVYEQYFGPGTRLTVT.

The gene calls are TRBV28 and TRBJ2-7; TRBD1 agrees at 8 bases. The length of the CDR3 is 14 residues. With 5 bases clipped from V and 3 bases from J, the junction kept 6 bases outside the gene matches. Germline loops: CDR1 MDHEN, CDR2 SYDVKM. CDR3 residues: CASSDGQGIYEQYF. CDR3 DNA sequence: TGTGCCAGCAGTGACGGACAGGGAATCTACGAGCAGTACTTC.

The DNA for the CDR3 is TGTGCCACCTCACCAGGGGGCGATTTATCCGGGGAGCTGTTTTTT. It specifies CATSPGGDLSGELFF. The chain uses TRBV19 and TRBJ2-2; 8 positions agree with TRBD1. The CDR3 covers 15 residues. With 10 bases clipped from V and 6 bases from J, the junction kept 13 bases outside the gene matches. Germline CDR1 reads LNHDA; CDR2 reads SQIVND (reference sequence).

This clone was observed a few times. Here the CDR3 reads CASSTGHQGYEQYF. The CDR3 DNA follows: TGTGCCAGCAGTACGGGTCACCAAGGCTACGAGCAGTACTTC. The chain combines TRBV6-1 with TRBJ2-7; no definite D call. Germline CDR1 MNHNS, CDR2 SASEGT. CDR3 length: 14 amino acids. The V and J ends lost 5 bases and 3 bases respectively, with 14 bases between them.

This clone was counted between two and nine times. The chain recombines TRBV7-2 with TRBJ1-2; D may be TRBD1 (6 bases). V lost 1 base and J 4 bases, leaving 13 bases between the germline ends. Germline lookup yields CDR1 SGHTA and CDR2 FQGNSA. This CDR3 comprises 15 residues. In nucleotides, the CDR3 is TGTGCCAGCAGCTTAGTGATAGGGGGTTCCTATGGCTACACCTTC. Translated: CASSLVIGGSYGYTF.

The gene calls are TRBV7-9 and TRBJ2-2; 12 positions agree with TRBD2. V was pared by 8 bases and J by 2 bases, with 6 bases of the junction left unmatched. Germline assignment: CDR1 SEHNR and CDR2 FQNEAQ (reference sequence). The CDR3 has 16 amino acids. CDR3 DNA: TGTGCCAGCGCCCTGACTAGCGGGGGTAACACCGGGGAGCTGTTTTTT. It encodes CASALTSGGNTGELFF.

The gene calls are TRBV11-3 and TRBJ2-2; D perhaps matches TRBD2 (5 bases). The V end was cut by 1 base, the J end by 4 bases, with 10 bases between. The germline gives CDR1 SGHNT, CDR2 YENEEA. CDR3 length: 15 residues. The CDR3 loop reads CASSLGEGSTGELFF. For the CDR3, the DNA is TGTGCCAGCAGCTTAGGCGAGGGCAGCACCGGGGAGCTGTTTTTT.

The CDR3 loop reads CASSSQGALTTGELFF. DNA for the CDR3: TGTGCCAGCAGCTCACAGGGGGCCTTGACCACCGGGGAGCTGTTTTTT. The chain combines TRBV7-2 with TRBJ2-2, with 9 bases lining up with TRBD1. Trimming cost V 4 bases and J 4 bases; bases outside gene matches: 7. The CDR3 is 16 amino acids. Germline V gene lookup returns CDR1 SGHTA and CDR2 FQGNSA.

The chain recombines TRBV6-5 with TRBJ2-1; D is perhaps TRBD1 (6 bases). The CDR3 totals 15 residues. Germline lookup yields CDR1 MNHEY and CDR2 SVGAGI. V was clipped by 0 bases and J by 0 bases, with 6 bases between them. CDR3 DNA sequence: TGTGCCAGCAGTTACTCGACAGGCTCCTACAATGAGCAGTTCTTC. It codes for CASSYSTGSYNEQFF.

The CDR3 is CASSIRTTLISETQYF. The CDR3 bases are TGTGCCAGTAGTATCAGGACTACATTAATATCGGAGACCCAGTACTTC. The chain joins TRBV19 to TRBJ2-5, with a tentative D call TRBD2 (6 bases). V dropped 3 bases and J dropped 5 bases, with 19 bases sitting between them. Germline loops: CDR1 LNHDA, CDR2 SQIVND (reference sequence). The CDR3 has 16 amino acids.

CDR3 sequence (DNA): TGTGCCAGCAGCCCCCGGCGGGAGCCAATAAATGAGCAGTTCTTC. It encodes CASSPRREPINEQFF. The V gene is TRBV9, the J gene TRBJ2-1, with 7 bases lining up with TRBD2. There are 15 residues in the CDR3. With 4 bases clipped from V and 7 bases from J, the junction kept 11 bases outside the gene matches. Germline CDR1 SGDLS, CDR2 YYNGEE. The entire variable domain, with the rest obtained from reference TRBV9 and TRBJ2-1, is as follows: DSGVTQTPKHLITATGQRVTLRCSPRSGDLSVYWYQQSLDQGLQFLIQYYNGEERAKGNILERFSAQQFPDLHSELNLSSLELGDSALYFCASSPRREPINEQFFGPGTRLTVL.

This clone was found a few times. The genes are TRBV6-6 and TRBJ2-7; 8 bases are a match to TRBD1. Germline V gene sequence: CDR1 MNHNY, CDR2 SVGAGI (reference sequence). CDR3 size: 14 residues. With V trimmed by 4 bases and J by 2 bases, 4 bases remained unmatched. This CDR3 is CASSWTGITYEQYF. In nucleotides, the CDR3 is TGTGCCAGCAGTTGGACAGGGATTACCTACGAGCAGTACTTC.

The chain is built from TRBV5-1 and TRBJ2-3, with a weak D call TRBD1 (5 bases). The CDR3 covers 15 residues. Germline lookup yields CDR1 SGHRS and CDR2 YFSETQ. Deletions cut 2 bases from V and 2 bases from J, with 12 bases between. The CDR3 coding sequence is TGCGCCAGCAGCTTTGGGGCAGCACTCACAGATACGCAGTATTTT. Protein sequence: CASSFGAALTDTQYF.

In the case of this clone: Distinct nucleotide sequences in the sample also encode this CDR3. This chain links TRBV4-2 with TRBJ1-2; 12 bases fit TRBD1. From germline, CDR1 is LGHNA and CDR2 YNFKEQ. The CDR3 totals 18 residues. The V gene end was trimmed by 0 bases and the J gene end by 4 bases; junction bases not matched to a gene: 9. CDR3 in DNA: TGTGCCAGCAGCCAAGATAGGGGGACAGGGGGCTTCGGCTATGGCTACACCTTC. Its translation: CASSQDRGTGGFGYGYTF.

This clone was found a few times. V gene TRBV7-6 combines with J gene TRBJ1-1; D remains ambiguous. V was shortened by 0 bases and J by 2 bases, with 13 bases between the two germline ends. Germline CDR1 reads SGHVS; CDR2 reads FNYEAQ. CDR3 size: 16 residues. CDR3: CASSLARGGPNTEAFF. The CDR3 DNA follows: TGTGCCAGCAGCTTAGCGCGGGGAGGTCCCAACACTGAAGCTTTCTTT.

This clone appeared a few times. J is TRBJ1-6 and V is TRBV5-4; D ambiguous. Trimming removed 1 base from V and 9 bases from J, with 8 bases in between. CDR3 length: 13 amino acids. The germline V gene encodes CDR1 SGHNT and CDR2 YYREEE (reference sequence). The CDR3 sequence is CASSLQTSSPLHF. CDR3 bases: TGTGCCAGCAGCTTGCAGACAAGTTCACCCCTCCACTTT. The full variable domain, completed using reference TRBV5-4 and TRBJ1-6, is ETGVTQSPTHLIKTRGQQVTLRCSSQSGHNTVSWYQQALGQGPQFIFQYYREEENGRGNFPPRFSGLQFPNYSSELNVNALELDDSALYLCASSLQTSSPLHFGNGTRLTVT.

This chain's CDR3 is CASSRRDSYNEQFF. In DNA form, the CDR3 reads TGTGCCAGCAGCCGCCGGGACTCCTACAATGAGCAGTTCTTC. V and J are TRBV14 and TRBJ2-1, with D perhaps TRBD2 (5 bases). The germline CDR1 and CDR2 sequences are SGHDN and FVKESK. The CDR3 totals 14 residues. V was shortened by 4 bases and J by 0 bases, with 7 bases between the two germline ends.